The 9 T cell receptor beta chains presented below share a single source sample, sequenced in a study of blood T cell repertoires in COVID-19. Sequencing used immunoSEQ multiplex PCR; TCRdb keeps in-frame clones, though not all of them. The sample consists of about 160,000 clones, approximately 83% of them appearing once. Sequencing used peripheral blood. These receptors all stem from a woman older than 75 with active or convalescent COVID-19.

The chain recombines TRBV6-6 with TRBJ1-1, with D perhaps TRBD1 (5 bases). Germline loops: CDR1 MNHNY, CDR2 SVGAGI (reference sequence). The CDR3 has 14 residues. The V end lost 0 bases, the J end lost 4 bases, and 9 bases lay between the germline ends. The CDR3 here is CASSYSEGVTEAFF. In DNA, the CDR3 is TGTGCCAGCAGTTACTCGGAAGGGGTCACTGAAGCTTTCTTT.

This chain joins TRBV18 and TRBJ2-2, with D perhaps matching TRBD1 (7 bases). Between the trimmed V and J ends, which lost 0 bases and 4 bases, there was a span of 9 bases. There are 15 residues in the CDR3. Germline V gene sequence: CDR1 KGHSH, CDR2 LQKENI. The CDR3 DNA sequence: TGTGCCAGCTCACCACCCCAGGGGGGCACCGGGGAGCTGTTTTTT. Translating gives CASSPPQGGTGELFF.

This chain uses TRBV19 with TRBJ1-5; tentative D call: TRBD1 (5 bases). The ends were cut back, 1 base at V and 4 bases at J, with 17 bases in the middle. CDR3 length: 17 residues. Germline V lookup: CDR1 LNHDA, CDR2 SQIVND (reference sequence). CDR3 sequence: CASSIGLGGMGNQPQHF. The CDR3 region has the DNA TGTGCCAGTAGTATAGGGCTCGGGGGAATGGGAAATCAGCCCCAGCATTTT.

Regarding this clone: The sample has other DNA sequences that encode this CDR3 too. The V gene is TRBV5-1, the J gene TRBJ2-5; 8 bases line up with TRBD2. J gave up 5 bases and V 4 bases, and 7 bases lay outside the gene matches. The germline gives CDR1 SGHRS, CDR2 YFSETQ. The CDR3 is made up of 14 amino acids. In DNA, the CDR3 is TGCGCCAGCAGCAGCGGGGGCCTCCGGGAGACCCAGTACTTC. Translation: CASSSGGLRETQYF. Together with reference TRBV5-1 and TRBJ2-5, the CDR3 gives the full variable domain: KAGVTQTPRYLIKTRGQQVTLSCSPISGHRSVSWYQQTPGQGLQFLFEYFSETQRNKGNFPGRFSGRQFSNSRSEMNVSTLELGDSALYLCASSSGGLRETQYFGPGTRLLVL.

This sequence joins TRBV29-1 and TRBJ1-2; a weak D match, TRBD1 (6 bases). V lost 3 bases and J lost 2, with 19 bases in between. In germline, CDR1 is SQVTM, CDR2 ANQGSEA. The CDR3 covers 16 residues. The CDR3 reads CSVEVAGAILNYGYTF. The CDR3 coding sequence is TGCAGCGTTGAGGTGGCAGGGGCCATTCTAAACTATGGCTACACCTTC.

V and J are TRBV6-5 and TRBJ2-7; 9 bases fit TRBD2. Per germline, CDR1 MNHEY and CDR2 SVGAGI. V shed 2 bases and J 2 bases; nucleotides not matched to a gene: 1. The CDR3 length is 14 residues. CDR3 residues: CASSYSGGTYEQYF. The CDR3 DNA reads as TGTGCCAGCAGTTACAGCGGGGGGACCTACGAGCAGTACTTC.

The gene calls are TRBV6-1 and TRBJ2-6; TRBD1 matches at 10 bases. CDR1 is MNHNS and CDR2 is SASEGT in the germline V gene. The CDR3 spans 18 residues. Losses at the gene ends were 1 base for V and 0 bases for J; bases not matched to a gene: 3. In nucleotides, the CDR3 is TGTGCCAGCAGTGAAGAGGGGACAGGGGACTCTGGGGCCAACGTCCTGACTTTC. It codes for CASSEEGTGDSGANVLTF.

This chain joins TRBV4-3 and TRBJ2-1, with TRBD2 identical over 8 bases. The V gene's germline CDR1 is LGHNA and CDR2 YSLEER. Germline trimming cut 0 bases from V and 3 bases from J; bases unmatched to any gene: 4. The CDR3 covers 16 residues. CDR3: CASSQEPGGGYNEQFF. DNA of the CDR3: TGCGCCAGCAGCCAAGAACCGGGGGGGGGCTACAATGAGCAGTTCTTC.

This clone was seen only a few times. This rearrangement joins TRBV10-2 to TRBJ2-7; 7 nucleotides match TRBD1. V dropped 6 bases and J dropped 3; count of bases not matched to a gene: 5. Looked up from germline, CDR1 is WSHSY and CDR2 is SAAADI. The CDR3 is made up of 13 amino acids. CDR3 nucleotides: TGCGCCAGCAGCGCCGGGACAGTCTACGAGCAGTACTTC. It translates to CASSAGTVYEQYF.